This TCR beta chain was sequenced for a study of CD8 T cells in Susac syndrome (dated by TCRdb to 2018 to 2020). Looking at the study overall: Whether CD8+ T cell activation and differentiation in Susac syndrome was antigen driven was tested using repertoire sequencing.

Peripheral blood CD8+ and CD4+ T cells from healthy donors, Susac syndrome patients and multiple sclerosis patients were profiled using high-throughput TCR beta sequencing. The multiple sclerosis controls were treatment-naive patients whose relapsing-remitting disease, either stable or active, fulfilled the revised McDonald criteria. Bulk CD8+ and CD4+ T cells were purified by magnetic negative isolation, while CD8+ TEMRA cells were enriched using FACS. Blood was drawn into EDTA tubes, processed within 24 hours, and PBMCs were isolated by density gradient centrifugation. PBMCs destined for TCR sequencing were cryopreserved in liquid nitrogen and later thawed in a 37 °C water bath. The sorted or isolated CD4+, CD8+ and CD8+ TEMRA cells had a purity of 90% or higher. Findings and caveats that apply to the study as a whole: The study acknowledged that relatively few individuals were included in the TCR sequencing and HLA analysis.

RNA was extracted using the RNeasy kit, and roughly 0.45 to 1 microgram was reverse transcribed with random hexamers. The immunoSEQ multiplex PCR assay, covering 54 Vbeta and 13 Jbeta segments, was used to amplify TCR beta CDR3 regions. PCR amplification bias was corrected using a synthetic template baseline for primer optimization and computational correction. As for the authors' bioinformatics: Reads were annotated to V, D and J genes according to IMGT and were analyzed with immunoSEQ Analyzer, with only productive sequences retained. Clonality was computed as one minus Shannon entropy normalized by log2 of the number of productive unique sequences. For each patient and control, public and private clones were evaluated within the 100 most prevalent clones. A clone was defined as Susac-specific if it was absent from the healthy and MS cohorts, from about 1,100 published viral clones and from other ImmuneACCESS disease sequences. The public reads were reanalyzed by TCRdb: fastp trimming at Q25, MiXCR alignment, in-frame beta chains only. CDR3 protein duplicates are merged, each entry listing the most common genes and DNA. The V and J calls, along with clone size, are taken from TCRdb and not from the paper's own processing. In this sample the table shows 250,000 to 350,000 distinct CDR3 sequences, approximately 90% of which occur a single time. The ten largest clones add up to about 0.07% of the sample.

The CDR3 covers 16 residues, taking in both the cysteine and the phenylalanine. Kept here is only the CDR3 DNA, which spans 48 bases and is read in frame from base 1. V is cut back by 0 bases and J by 0 bases, with 3 bases in the junction unmatched. As encoded in the germline V gene, CDR1 is KGHSH while CDR2 is LQKENI. Regarding this clonotype: Its antigen is unknown. Per-base qualities were not stored, and no clone one base away is much larger.

This clonotype was sampled from a human donor with multiple sclerosis. The V and J segments used are TRBV18 and TRBJ2-7, with TRBD1 matching 9 junction bases. The sample was CD4+ T cells from PBMCs. The CDR3 corresponds to CASSPPDRGPSYEQYF. The bases read TGTGCCAGCTCACCACCGGACAGGGGCCCCTCCTACGAGCAGTACTTC.